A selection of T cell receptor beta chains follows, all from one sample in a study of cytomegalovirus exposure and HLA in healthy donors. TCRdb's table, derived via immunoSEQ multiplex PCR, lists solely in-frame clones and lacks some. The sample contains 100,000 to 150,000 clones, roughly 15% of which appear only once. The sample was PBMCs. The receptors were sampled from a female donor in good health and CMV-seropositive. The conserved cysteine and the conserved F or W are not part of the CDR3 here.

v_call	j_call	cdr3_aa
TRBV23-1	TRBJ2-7	ASSQSGDRGPLREYEQY
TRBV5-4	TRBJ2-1	ASSLGQLSYNEQF
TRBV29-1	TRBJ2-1	SVIGLAGAYNYNEQF
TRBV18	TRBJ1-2	ASSPTPGQGDGYT
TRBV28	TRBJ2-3	ASSLLAGGAIPDTQY
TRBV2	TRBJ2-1	SASSNEGLSNEQF
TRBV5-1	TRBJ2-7	ASSPGQGMVYEQY
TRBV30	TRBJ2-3	AWSGTRTSGRASTDTQY
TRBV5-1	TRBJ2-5	ASSPSGTLQETQY
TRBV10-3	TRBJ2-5	AIAGDQETQY
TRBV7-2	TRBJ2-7	ASSAGLAGVGEQY
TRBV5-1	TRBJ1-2	ASSVTGIGGYGYT
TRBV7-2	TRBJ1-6	ASSLVPLGVGSYNSPLH
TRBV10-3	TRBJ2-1	AISGTSGHNEQF
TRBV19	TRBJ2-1	ASSMETGRSEQF
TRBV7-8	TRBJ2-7	ASSRSGPKAYYEQY
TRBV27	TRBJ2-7	ASSLTGRGREQY
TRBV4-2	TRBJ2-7	ASSQAGGDYEQY
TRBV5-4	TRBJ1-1	ASSLDSSNTEAF
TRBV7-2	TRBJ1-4	ASSLYRGTNEKLF
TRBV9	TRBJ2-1	ASSEGPGLAGSEQF
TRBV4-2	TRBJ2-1	ASSQGLYGTSEYNEQF
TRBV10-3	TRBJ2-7	AISETRGSWYEQY
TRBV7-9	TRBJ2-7	ASSLGLSGGNYEQY
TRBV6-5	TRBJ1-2	ASSYGDRLNYGYT
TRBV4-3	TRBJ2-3	ASSRRLAGTDTQY
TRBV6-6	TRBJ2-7	ASSYTGYEQY
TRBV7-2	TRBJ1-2	ASSLDYRGVYGYT
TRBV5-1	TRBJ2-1	ASSLGTSGGAMPDEQF
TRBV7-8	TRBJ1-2	ASSSPGTGNYGYT
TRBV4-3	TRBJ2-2	ASSQVAGPTGELF
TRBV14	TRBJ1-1	ASSQDLGGYTEAF
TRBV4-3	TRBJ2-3	ASSQARTGDTDTQY
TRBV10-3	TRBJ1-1	AISESGQITEAF
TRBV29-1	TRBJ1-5	SVGQGSNQPQH
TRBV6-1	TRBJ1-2	ASSGGQGVHYGYT
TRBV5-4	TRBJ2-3	ASRGEGGPHTQY
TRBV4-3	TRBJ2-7	ASSQSWLAGGKY
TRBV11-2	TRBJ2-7	ASSLNGGAYEQY
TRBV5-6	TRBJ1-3	ASSLTGGTSGNTIY
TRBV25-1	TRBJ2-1	ASSEYVFGNEQF
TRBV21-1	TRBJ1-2	ASSRSMTYPYGYT
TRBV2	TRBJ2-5	ASGPEGLAGETQY
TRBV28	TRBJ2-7	ASSWKRSSGRGYEQY
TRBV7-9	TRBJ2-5	ASSSGQQWGETQY
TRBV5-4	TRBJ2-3	ASSRYDRISTDTQY
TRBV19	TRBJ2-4	ASSIQGKTKNIQY
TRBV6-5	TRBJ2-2	ASSYSLASGELF
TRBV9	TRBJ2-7	ASSVEGGGYEQY
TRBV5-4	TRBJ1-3	ASSLGGLFSGNTIY
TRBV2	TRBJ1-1	ASSDPWKARTEAF
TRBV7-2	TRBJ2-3	ASSIGLADITDTQY
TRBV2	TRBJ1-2	ASRQDYGYT
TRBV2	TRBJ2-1	ASTRDRGLYNEQF
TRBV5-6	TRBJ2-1	ASSSPLDRAHYNEQF